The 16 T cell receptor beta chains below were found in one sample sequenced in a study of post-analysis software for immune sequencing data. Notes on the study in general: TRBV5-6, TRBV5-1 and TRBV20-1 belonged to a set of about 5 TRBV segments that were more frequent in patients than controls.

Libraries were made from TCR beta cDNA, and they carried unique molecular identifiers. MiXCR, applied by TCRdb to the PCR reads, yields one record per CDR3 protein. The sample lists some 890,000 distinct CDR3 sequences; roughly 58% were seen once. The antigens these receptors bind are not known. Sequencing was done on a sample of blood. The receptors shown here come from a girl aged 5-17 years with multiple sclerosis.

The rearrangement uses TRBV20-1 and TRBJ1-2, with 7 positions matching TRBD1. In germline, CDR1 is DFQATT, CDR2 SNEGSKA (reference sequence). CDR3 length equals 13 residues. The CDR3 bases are TGCAGCCCCCGGGACAGTGTTAACTATGGCTACACCTTC. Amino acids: CSPRDSVNYGYTF.

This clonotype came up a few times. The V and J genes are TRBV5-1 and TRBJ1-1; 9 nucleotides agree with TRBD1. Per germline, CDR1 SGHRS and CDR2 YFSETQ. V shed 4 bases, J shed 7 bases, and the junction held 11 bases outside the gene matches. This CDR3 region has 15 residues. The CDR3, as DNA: TGCGCCAGCAGCACGATACCGGGACAGGGTAGTGAAGCTTTCTTT. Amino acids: CASSTIPGQGSEAFF.

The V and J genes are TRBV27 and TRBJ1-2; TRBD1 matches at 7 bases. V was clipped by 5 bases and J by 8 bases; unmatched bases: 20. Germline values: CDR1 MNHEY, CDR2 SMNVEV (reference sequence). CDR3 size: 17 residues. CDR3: CASSPLRDSRRGRGYTF. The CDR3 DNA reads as TGTGCCAGCAGTCCCCTCCGGGACAGCCGAAGAGGCCGGGGCTACACCTTC.

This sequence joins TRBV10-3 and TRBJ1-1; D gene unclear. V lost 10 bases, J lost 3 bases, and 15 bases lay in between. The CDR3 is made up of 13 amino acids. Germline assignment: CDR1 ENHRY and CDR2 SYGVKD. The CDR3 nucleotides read TGTGCCACCGGCGCGCGGATAGACACTGAAGCTTTCTTT. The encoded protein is CATGARIDTEAFF.

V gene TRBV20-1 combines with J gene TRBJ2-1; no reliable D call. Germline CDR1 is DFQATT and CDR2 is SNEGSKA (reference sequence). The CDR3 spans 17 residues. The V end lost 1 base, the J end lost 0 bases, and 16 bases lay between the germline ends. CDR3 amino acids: CSARGATHPPSYNEQFF. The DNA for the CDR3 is TGCAGTGCTAGAGGAGCTACACATCCTCCCTCCTACAATGAGCAGTTCTTC.

The CDR3 nucleotides are TGCAGCGTGAACAGGGGGGAAGGGACCCAGTACTTC. The encoded protein is CSVNRGEGTQYF. The chain links TRBV29-1 to TRBJ2-5, with 8 bases matching TRBD1. The CDR3 spans 12 residues. V lost 6 bases to trimming and J lost 7 bases; unmatched junction nucleotides: 7. CDR1 is SQVTM, CDR2 ANQGSEA, per germline. Based on the CDR3 plus reference TRBV29-1 and TRBJ2-5, the full variable domain is SAVISQKPSRDICQRGTSLTIQCQVDSQVTMMFWYRQQPGQSLTLIATANQGSEATYESGFVIDKFPISRPNLTFSTLTVSNMSPEDSSIYLCSVNRGEGTQYFGPGTRLLVL.

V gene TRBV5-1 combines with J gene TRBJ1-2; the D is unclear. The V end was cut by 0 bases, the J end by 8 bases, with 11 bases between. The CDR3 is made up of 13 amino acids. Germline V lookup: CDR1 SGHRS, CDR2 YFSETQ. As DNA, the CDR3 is TGCGCCAGCAGCTTGGCCAGTAACGGGGGCTACACCTTC. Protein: CASSLASNGGYTF.

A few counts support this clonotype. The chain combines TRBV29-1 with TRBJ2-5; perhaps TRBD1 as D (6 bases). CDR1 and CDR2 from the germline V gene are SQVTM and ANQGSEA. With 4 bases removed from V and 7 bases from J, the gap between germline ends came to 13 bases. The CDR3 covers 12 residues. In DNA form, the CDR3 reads TGCAGCGTTGGACAGGCGCGAGGGACCCAGTACTTC. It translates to CSVGQARGTQYF.

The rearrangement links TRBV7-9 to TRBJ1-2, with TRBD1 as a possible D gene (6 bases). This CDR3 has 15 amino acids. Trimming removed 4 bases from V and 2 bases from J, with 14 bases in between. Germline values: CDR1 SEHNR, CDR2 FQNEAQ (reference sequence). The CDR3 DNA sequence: TGTGCCAGCAGCTCAACAGGGTTGGGGAACTATGGCTACACCTTC. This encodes CASSSTGLGNYGYTF.

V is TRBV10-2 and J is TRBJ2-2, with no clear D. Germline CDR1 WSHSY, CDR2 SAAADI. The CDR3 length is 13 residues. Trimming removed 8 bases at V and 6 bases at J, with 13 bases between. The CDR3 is CASALKAPGELFF. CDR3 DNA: TGCGCCAGCGCCCTAAAGGCCCCCGGGGAGCTGTTTTTT.

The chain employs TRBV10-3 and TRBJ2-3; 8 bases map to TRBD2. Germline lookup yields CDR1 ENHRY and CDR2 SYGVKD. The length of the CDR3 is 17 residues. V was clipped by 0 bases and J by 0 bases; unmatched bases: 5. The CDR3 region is CAISESMLAGSTDTQYF. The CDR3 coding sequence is TGTGCCATCAGTGAGTCGATGCTAGCGGGTAGCACAGATACGCAGTATTTT.

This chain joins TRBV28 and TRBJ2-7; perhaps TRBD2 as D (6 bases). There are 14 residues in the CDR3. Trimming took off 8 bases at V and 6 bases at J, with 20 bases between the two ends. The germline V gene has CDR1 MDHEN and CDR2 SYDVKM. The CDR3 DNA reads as TGTGCCAGCCGACCCCGGCAGGGAGGTTCCGAGCAGTACTTC. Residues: CASRPRQGGSEQYF.

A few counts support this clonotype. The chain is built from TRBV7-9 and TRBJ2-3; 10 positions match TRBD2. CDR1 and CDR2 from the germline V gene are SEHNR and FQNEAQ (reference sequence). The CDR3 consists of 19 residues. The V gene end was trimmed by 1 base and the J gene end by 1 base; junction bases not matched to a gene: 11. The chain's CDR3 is CASSLEEAGLAGGTDTQYF. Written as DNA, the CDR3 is TGTGCCAGCAGCTTAGAAGAGGCAGGCCTAGCGGGGGGCACAGATACGCAGTATTTT.

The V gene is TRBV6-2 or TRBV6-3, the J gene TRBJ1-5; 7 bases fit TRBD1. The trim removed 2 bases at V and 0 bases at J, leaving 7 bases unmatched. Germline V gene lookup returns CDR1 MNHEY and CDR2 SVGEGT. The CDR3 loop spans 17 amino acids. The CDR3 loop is CASSYPDTGVSNQPQHF. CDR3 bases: TGTGCCAGCAGTTACCCGGATACAGGGGTTAGCAATCAGCCCCAGCATTTT.

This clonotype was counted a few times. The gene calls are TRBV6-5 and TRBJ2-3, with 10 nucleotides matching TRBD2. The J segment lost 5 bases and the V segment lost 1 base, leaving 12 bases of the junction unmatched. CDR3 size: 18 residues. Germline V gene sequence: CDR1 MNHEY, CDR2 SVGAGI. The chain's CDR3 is CASSYLLAGAGIKDTQYF. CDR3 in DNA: TGTGCCAGCAGTTACTTGCTAGCGGGAGCAGGGATTAAAGATACGCAGTATTTT.

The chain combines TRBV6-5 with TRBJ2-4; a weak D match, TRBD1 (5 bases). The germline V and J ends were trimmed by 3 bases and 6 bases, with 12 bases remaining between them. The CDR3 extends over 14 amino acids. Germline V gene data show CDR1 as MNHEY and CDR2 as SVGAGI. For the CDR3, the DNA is TGTGCCAGCAGTTATTGGCAGGGCGCAAACATTCAGTACTTC. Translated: CASSYWQGANIQYF.